This TCR beta chain was documented in a study of blood T cell repertoires in COVID-19. CDR1 WNHNN and CDR2 SYGVQD come from the germline V gene (reference sequence). The length of the CDR3 is 14 residues. Trimming removed 0 bases from V and 5 bases from J; junction bases left unmatched: 3. Sequencing was performed with immunoSEQ multiplex PCR; in TCRdb, only in-frame clones are kept and a portion is missing. Here the sample spans hundreds of thousands of clones, approximately 81% being singletons. Individuals aged about 18 to 89 years were recruited from roughly 23 US areas. Cohorts were determined from participant-reported clinical history. Donors of Cohort 3 who recovered were those that had two negative PCRs, clearance, or symptom resolution.

V gene TRBV10-1 combines with J gene TRBJ2-5, with 7 bases that match TRBD2. The sequenced material came from PBMCs or T cells enriched from blood (not recorded which). The source of this sequence is a man between 35 and 55 years old who had recovered from COVID-19. The DNA for the CDR3 is TGCGCCAGCAGTGAGTCGTACGGGGGGGAGACCCAGTACTTC. The encoded protein is CASSESYGGETQYF.